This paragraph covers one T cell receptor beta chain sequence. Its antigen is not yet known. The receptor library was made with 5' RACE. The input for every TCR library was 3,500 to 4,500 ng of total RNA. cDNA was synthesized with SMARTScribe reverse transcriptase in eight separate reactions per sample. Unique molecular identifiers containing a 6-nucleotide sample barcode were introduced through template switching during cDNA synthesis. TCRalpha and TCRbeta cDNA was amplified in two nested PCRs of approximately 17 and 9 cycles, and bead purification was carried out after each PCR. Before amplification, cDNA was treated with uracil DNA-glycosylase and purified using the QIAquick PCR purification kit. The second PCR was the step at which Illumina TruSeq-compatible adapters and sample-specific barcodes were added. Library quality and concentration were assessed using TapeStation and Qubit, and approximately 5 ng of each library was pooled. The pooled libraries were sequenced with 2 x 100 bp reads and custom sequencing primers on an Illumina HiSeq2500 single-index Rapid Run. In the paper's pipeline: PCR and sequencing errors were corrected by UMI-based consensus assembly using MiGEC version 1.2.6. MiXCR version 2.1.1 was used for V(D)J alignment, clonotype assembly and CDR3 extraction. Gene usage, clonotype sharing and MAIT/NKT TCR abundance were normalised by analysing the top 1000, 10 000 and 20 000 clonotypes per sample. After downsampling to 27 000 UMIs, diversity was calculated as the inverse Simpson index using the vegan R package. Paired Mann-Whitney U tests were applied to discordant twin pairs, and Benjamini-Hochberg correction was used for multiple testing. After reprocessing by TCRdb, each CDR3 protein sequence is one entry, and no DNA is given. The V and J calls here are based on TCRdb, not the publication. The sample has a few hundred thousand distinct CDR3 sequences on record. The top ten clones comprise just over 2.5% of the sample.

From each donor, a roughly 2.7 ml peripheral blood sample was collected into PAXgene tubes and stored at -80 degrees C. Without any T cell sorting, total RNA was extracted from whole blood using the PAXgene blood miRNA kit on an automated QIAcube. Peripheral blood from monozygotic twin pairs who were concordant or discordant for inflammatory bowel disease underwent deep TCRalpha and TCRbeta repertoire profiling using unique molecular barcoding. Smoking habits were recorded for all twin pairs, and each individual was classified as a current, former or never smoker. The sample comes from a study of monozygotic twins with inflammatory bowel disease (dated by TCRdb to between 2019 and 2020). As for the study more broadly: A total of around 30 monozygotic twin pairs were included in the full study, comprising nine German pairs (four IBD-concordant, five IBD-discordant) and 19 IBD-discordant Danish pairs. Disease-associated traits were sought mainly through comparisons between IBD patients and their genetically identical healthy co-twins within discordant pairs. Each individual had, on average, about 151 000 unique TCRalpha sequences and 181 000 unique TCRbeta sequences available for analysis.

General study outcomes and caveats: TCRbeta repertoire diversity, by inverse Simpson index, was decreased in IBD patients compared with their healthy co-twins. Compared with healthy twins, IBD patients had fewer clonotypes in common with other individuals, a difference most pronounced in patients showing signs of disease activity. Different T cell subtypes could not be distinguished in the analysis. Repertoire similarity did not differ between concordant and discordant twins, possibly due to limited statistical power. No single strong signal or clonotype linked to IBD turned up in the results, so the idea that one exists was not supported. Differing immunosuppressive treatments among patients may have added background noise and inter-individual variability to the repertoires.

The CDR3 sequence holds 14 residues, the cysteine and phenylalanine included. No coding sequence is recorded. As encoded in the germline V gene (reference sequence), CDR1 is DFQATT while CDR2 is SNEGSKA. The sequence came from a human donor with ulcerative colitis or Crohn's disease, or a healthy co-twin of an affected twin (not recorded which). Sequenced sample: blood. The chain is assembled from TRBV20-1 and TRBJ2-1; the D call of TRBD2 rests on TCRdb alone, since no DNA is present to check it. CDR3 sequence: CSARDPLRIDEQFF.